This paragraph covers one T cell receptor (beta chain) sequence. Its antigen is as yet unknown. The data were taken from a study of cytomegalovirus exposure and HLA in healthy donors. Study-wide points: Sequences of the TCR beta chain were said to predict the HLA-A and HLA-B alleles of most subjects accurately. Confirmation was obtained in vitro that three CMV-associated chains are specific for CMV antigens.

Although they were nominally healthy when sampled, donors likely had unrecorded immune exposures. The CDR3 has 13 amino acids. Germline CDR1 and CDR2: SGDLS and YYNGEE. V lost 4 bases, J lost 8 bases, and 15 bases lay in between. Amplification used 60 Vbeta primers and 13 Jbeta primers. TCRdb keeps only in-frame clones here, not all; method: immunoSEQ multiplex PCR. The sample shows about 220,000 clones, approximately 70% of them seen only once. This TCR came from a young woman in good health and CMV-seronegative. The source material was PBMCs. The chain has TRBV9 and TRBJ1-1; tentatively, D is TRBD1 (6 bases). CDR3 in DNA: TGTGCCAGCAGCCCCCGGGGGGCTGACGAAGCTTTCTTT. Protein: CASSPRGADEAFF.